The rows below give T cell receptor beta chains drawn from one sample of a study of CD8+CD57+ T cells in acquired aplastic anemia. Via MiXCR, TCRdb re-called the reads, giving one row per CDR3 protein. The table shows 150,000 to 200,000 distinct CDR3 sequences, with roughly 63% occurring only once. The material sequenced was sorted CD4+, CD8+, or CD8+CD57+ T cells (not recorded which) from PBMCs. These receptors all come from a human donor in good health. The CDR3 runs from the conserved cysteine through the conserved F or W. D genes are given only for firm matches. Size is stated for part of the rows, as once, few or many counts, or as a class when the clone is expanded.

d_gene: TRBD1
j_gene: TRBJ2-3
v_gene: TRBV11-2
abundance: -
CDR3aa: CASSFKGAPDTQYF
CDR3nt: TGTGCCAGCAGCTTCAAGGGGGCACCAGATACGCAGTATTTT

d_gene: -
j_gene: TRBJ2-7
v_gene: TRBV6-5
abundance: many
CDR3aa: CASSSMGGSAEQYF
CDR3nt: TGTGCCAGCAGTTCTATGGGCGGATCCGCCGAGCAGTACTTC

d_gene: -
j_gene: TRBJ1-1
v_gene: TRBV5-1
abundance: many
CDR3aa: CASSLWGADTEAFF
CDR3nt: TGCGCCAGCAGCTTGTGGGGGGCTGATACTGAAGCTTTCTTT

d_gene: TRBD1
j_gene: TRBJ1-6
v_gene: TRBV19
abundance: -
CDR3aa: CASSSGQGGSPLHF
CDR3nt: TGTGCCAGTAGCTCCGGACAGGGAGGTTCACCCCTCCACTTT

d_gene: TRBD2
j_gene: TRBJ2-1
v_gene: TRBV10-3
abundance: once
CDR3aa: CAISEGLAGGSYNEQFF
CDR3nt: TGTGCCATCAGTGAGGGCCTAGCGGGGGGGTCCTACAATGAGCAGTTCTTC

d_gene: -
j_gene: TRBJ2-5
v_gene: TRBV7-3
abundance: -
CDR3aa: CASSLMAGDTQYF
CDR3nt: TGTGCCAGCAGCTTAATGGCCGGGGACACCCAGTACTTC

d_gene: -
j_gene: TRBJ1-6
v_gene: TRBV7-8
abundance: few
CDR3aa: CASSLVGGNSSPLHF
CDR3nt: TGTGCCAGCAGCTTAGTGGGGGGGAATTCGTCACCCCTCCACTTT

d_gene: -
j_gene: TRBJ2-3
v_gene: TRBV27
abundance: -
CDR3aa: CASSLFPGDTQYF
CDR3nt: TGTGCCAGCAGTTTATTCCCCGGAGATACGCAGTATTTT

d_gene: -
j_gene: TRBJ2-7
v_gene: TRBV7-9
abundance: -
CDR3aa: CASSSTGWYEQYF
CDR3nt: TGTGCCAGCAGCTCTACAGGGTGGTACGAGCAGTACTTC

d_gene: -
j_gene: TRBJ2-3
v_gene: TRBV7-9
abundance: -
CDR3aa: CASRTTQGSDTQYF
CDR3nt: TGTGCCAGCAGAACGACACAGGGATCAGATACGCAGTATTTT